Below, one T cell receptor (beta chain) is given with its context. Antigen specificity is unknown. The data stem from a study of shared clonotypes between healthy human individuals. Study details: Three CD4 naive, three CD4 memory, two CD8 naive and one CD8 memory plate were used per donor. Study observations and caveats: Sorted-subset samples were not fully sequenced, rarefaction indicated.

There are 15 residues in the CDR3. The germline gives CDR1 WNHNN, CDR2 SYGVQD (reference sequence). V was trimmed by 2 bases and J by 1 base, leaving 11 bases between them. Positive CCR7 selection of CD45RO-negative cells yielded the naive CD8 cells, and terminally differentiated effector memory CD45RA+ cells were excluded. In the study's own analysis: ImmunoSEQ yielded junction-only sequences lacking quality scores, so filtering differed. Data came from immunoSEQ multiplex PCR; TCRdb stores just in-frame clones and leaves some out. V and J calls plus clone size are reproduced from that table; the DNA served to infer D and trimming. This repertoire shows roughly 2.1 million clones, approximately 94% found once; its top ten account for about 1.5%.

The V call is TRBV10-1, the J call TRBJ1-1; D remains ambiguous. This TCR derives from a man aged 18 to 29 in good health. Some clones in this sample may be carry-over from other donors' samples. What was sequenced was naive CD8+ T cells from PBMCs. CDR3 sequence: CASSETISGNTEAFF. The CDR3 bases are TGCGCCAGCAGTGAGACCATATCAGGGAACACTGAAGCTTTCTTT.